The T cell receptor beta chain under discussion was sequenced for a study of blood T cells in healthy people across ages. Trimming pared 3 bases from V and 4 bases from J, leaving 14 bases between. This CDR3 contains 15 residues. Germline V gene lookup returns CDR1 KGHDR and CDR2 SFDVKD. Roughly 9.5 milliliters of peripheral blood were drawn from each donor into EDTA-treated tubes. PCR was performed a second time for roughly 6 to 12 cycles using a sample-barcoded 5' primer and a J-beta primer mix. The template-switch adaptor was a 5' adaptor with 12 random nucleotides. It tagged each cDNA molecule. Each CDR3 protein is one row after TCRdb ran MiXCR on the 5' RACE reads. This sample yields 800,000 or so distinct CDR3 sequences, of which about half are seen a single time; 15% to 20% belongs to the top ten.

The chain combines TRBV24-1 with TRBJ2-5, with D perhaps assigned TRBD1 or TRBD2 (5 bases each). The sequenced sample consisted of blood. This sequence was found in a man older than 75 in good health. CDR3 in DNA: TGTGCCACCAGTGATGTTACCGGGACCTTAGAGACCCAGTACTTC. It is translated as CATSDVTGTLETQYF.